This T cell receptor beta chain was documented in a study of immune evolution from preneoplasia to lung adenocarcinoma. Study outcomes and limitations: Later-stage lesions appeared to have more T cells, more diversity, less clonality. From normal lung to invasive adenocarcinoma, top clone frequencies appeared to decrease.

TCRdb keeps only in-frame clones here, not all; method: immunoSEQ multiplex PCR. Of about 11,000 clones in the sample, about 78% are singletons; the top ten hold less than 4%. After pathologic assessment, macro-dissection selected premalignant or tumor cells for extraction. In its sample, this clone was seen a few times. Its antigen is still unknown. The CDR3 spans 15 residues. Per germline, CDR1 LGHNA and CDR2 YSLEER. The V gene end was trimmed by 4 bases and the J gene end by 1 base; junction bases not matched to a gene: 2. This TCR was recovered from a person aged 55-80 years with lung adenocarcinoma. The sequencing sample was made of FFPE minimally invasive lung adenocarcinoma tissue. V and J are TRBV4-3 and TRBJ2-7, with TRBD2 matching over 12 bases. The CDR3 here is CASSPGTSGSYEQYF. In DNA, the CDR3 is TGCGCCAGCAGCCCAGGGACTAGCGGGTCCTACGAGCAGTACTTC.